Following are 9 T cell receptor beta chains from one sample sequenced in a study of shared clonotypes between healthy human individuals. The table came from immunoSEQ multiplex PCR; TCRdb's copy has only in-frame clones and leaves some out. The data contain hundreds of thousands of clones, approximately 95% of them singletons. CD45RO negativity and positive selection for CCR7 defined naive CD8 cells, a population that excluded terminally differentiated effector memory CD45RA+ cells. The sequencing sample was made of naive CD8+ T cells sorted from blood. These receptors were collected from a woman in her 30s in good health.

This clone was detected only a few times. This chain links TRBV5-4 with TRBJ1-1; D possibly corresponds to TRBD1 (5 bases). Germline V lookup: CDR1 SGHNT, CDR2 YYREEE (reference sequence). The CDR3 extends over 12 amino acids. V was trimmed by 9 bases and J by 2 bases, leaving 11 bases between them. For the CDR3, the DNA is TGTGCCACCATGACAGCAAACACTGAAGCTTTCTTT. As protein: CATMTANTEAFF.

This chain's CDR3 is CASHSYRETGNTIYF. CDR3 nucleotide sequence: TGTGCCAGCCATTCTTACAGGGAAACGGGAAACACCATATATTTT. V gene TRBV13 combines with J gene TRBJ1-3, with D possibly matching TRBD1 (6 bases). V was cut by 8 bases and J by 4 bases, with 18 bases left in between. The CDR3 totals 15 residues. CDR1 PRHDT and CDR2 FYEKMQ come from the germline V gene (reference sequence).

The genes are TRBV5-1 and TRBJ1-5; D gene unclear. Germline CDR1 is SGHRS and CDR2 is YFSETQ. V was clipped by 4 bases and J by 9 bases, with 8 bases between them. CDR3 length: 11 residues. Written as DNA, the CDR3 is TGCGCCAGCAGCATAGGACCGCCCCAGCATTTT. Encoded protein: CASSIGPPQHF. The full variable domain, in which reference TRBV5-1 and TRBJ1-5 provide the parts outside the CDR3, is KAGVTQTPRYLIKTRGQQVTLSCSPISGHRSVSWYQQTPGQGLQFLFEYFSETQRNKGNFPGRFSGRQFSNSRSEMNVSTLELGDSALYLCASSIGPPQHFGDGTRLSIL.

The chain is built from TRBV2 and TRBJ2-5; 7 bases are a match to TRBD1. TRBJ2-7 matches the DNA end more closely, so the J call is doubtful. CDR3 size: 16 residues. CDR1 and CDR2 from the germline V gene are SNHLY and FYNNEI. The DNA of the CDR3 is TGTGCCAGCAGCCTCGTTCCGGGACAGAGTTCGTCCGAGCAGTACTTC. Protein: CASSLVPGQSSSEQYF.

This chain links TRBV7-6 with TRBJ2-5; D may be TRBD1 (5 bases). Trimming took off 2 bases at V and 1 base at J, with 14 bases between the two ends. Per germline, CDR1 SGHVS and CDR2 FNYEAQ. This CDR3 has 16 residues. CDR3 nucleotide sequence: TGTGCCAGCAGCTTACGGACACCTACCCCCCAAGAGACCCAGTACTTC. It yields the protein CASSLRTPTPQETQYF.

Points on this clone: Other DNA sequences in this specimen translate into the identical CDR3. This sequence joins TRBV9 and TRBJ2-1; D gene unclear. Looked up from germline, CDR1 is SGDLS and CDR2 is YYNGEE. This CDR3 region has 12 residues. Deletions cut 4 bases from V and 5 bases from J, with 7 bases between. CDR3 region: CASSPGDNEQFF. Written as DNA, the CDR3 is TGTGCCAGCAGCCCCGGTGACAATGAGCAGTTCTTC. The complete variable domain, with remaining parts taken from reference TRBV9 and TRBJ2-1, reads DSGVTQTPKHLITATGQRVTLRCSPRSGDLSVYWYQQSLDQGLQFLIQYYNGEERAKGNILERFSAQQFPDLHSELNLSSLELGDSALYFCASSPGDNEQFFGPGTRLTVL.

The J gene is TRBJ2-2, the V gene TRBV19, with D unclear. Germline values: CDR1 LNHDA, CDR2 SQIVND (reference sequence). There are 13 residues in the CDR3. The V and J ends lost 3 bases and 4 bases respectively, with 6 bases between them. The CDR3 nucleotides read TGTGCCAGTAGTATCCCAGGCACCGGGGAGCTGTTTTTT. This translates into CASSIPGTGELFF. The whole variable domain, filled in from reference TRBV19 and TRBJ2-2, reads DGGITQSPKYLFRKEGQNVTLSCEQNLNHDAMYWYRQDPGQGLRLIYYSQIVNDFQKGDIAEGYSVSREKKESFPLTVTSAQKNPTAFYLCASSIPGTGELFFGEGSRLTVL.

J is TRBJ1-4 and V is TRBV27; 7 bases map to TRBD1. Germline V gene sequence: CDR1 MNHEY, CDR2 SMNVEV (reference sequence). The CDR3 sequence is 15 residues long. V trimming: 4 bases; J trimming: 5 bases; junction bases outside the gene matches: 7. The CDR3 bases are TGTGCCAGCAGTTCCCTCCCGGACAGGAATGAAAAACTGTTTTTT. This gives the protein CASSSLPDRNEKLFF.

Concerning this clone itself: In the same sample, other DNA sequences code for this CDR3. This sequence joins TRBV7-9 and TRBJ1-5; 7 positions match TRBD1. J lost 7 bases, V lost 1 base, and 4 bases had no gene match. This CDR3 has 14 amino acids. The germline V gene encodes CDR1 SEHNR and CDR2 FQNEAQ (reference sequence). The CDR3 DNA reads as TGTGCCAGCAGCTTAGGACAGGGAACACAGCCCCAGCATTTT. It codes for CASSLGQGTQPQHF.